Described below is a single T cell receptor beta chain sequence and its context. Its antigen has not been determined. No clone much larger than this one lies a single base away; base qualities are absent. The positive SARS-CoV-2 PCR tests of the convalescent patients were dated from March to December 2020, before the Alpha, Beta and Delta variants emerged in the United States. PBMCs were separated from whole blood using Ficoll-Paque Plus gradient centrifugation and then either used fresh or cryopreserved at -140C. Library preparation was by PCR. TCRdb names Illumina iSeq 100 as the instrument used. As for the original processing: Non-productive sequences were filtered out, and CDR3s that did not start with C, did not end with F or W, or were shorter than 7 amino acids were discarded. Similarity between CDR3 sequences was evaluated in R version 3.6.1 using Levenshtein distances (stringdist) and unrooted phylogenetic trees (ape). TCRdb reworked the public reads: Q25 trimming with fastp, MiXCR clone assembly, productive beta chains retained. Rows with one shared CDR3 protein collapse into an entry with the most common genes and DNA. The authors' filters were not applied to this entry. This sample comprises 20,000 or so distinct CDR3 sequences, around 60% of them detected only once. About 1% of the sample is held by the ten biggest clonotypes.

The source of the sample is a study of vaccination and CD4 T cells after COVID-19 (dated by TCRdb to between 2021 and 2023). With regard to the full study: Convalescent patients had a positive SARS-CoV-2 result on nasal swab PCR, and of these patients, 8 or 9 had mild disease and one had severe disease. Post-COVID blood samples were collected from convalescent patients a median of around 96 days after diagnosis, with a range of roughly 30 to 161 days. In ten to eleven COVID-19 convalescent patients and 4 infection-naive healthy vaccine recipients, the spike-specific CD4+ TCR repertoire before mRNA vaccination was compared with the repertoire after mRNA vaccination. Each participant got two doses of either the Pfizer-BioNTech BNT162b2 vaccine (n=8) or the Moderna mRNA-1273 vaccine (n=2). Six males and four females were included in the convalescent cohort, with two Hispanic individuals, seven Caucasians, two Asians and one multiracial person represented. Post-vaccine blood samples were taken a median of around 70 days after the second vaccine dose, with a range of roughly 13 to 250 days.

General findings and caveats noted by the study authors: Although the median number of SARS-CoV-2-reactive clonotypes went up from around 20 after infection to 35 to 40 after vaccination, the increase was not significant. In convalescent patients, nearly all vaccine-specific clones (304 of 307) were found to be mono-reactive for SARS-CoV-2 spike rather than cross-reactive with common cold coronaviruses. The study included relatively few convalescent patients and did not analyze early timepoints after natural infection. In convalescent patients, a median approximately 89% of post-vaccine SARS-CoV-2-reactive clones were detected only after vaccination, suggesting vaccine-specific priming.

The clonotype was recovered from a human donor who had recovered from COVID-19. The sample consisted of CD4+ T cells from blood, taken before SARS-CoV-2 vaccination.

The sequence in DNA is TGCAGTGCTAGACCCCATGGACTAGCGGGAGGGCCAGGGCAGTTCTTC. Protein translation: CSARPHGLAGGPGQFF. The chain is encoded by TRBV20-1 joined to TRBJ2-1; TRBD2 agrees with 15 junctional bases. Compared with germline, V lacks 2 bases and J lacks 12 bases; bases without a gene match: 11. From its cysteine to its phenylalanine, the CDR3 spans 16 amino acids. The only DNA kept is the CDR3, 48 bases in frame from the first base. According to the germline V gene (reference sequence), CDR1 reads DFQATT and CDR2 reads SNEGSKA.